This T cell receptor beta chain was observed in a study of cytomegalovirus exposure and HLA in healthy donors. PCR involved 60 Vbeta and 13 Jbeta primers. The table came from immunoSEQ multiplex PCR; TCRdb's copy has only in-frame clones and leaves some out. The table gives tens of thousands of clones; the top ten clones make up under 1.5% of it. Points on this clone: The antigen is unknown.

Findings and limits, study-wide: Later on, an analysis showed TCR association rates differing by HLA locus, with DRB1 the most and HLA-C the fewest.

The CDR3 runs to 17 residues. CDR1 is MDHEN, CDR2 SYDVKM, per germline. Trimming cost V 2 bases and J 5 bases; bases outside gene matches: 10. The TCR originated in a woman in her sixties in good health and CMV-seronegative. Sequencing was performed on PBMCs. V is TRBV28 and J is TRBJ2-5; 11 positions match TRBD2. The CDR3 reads CASSLGSSGRAGETQYF. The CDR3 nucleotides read TGTGCCAGCAGTTTAGGTAGTAGCGGGAGGGCCGGGGAGACCCAGTACTTC.